The source of this T cell receptor beta chain is a study of blood T cell repertoires in COVID-19. Study information: PBMCs, B-cell-depleted T cells, or T cells were the source of the cDNA or gDNA that made up the material.

In germline, CDR1 is SGHVS, CDR2 FQNEAQ. The length of the CDR3 is 15 residues. The ends lost 5 bases at V and 0 bases at J; junction bases unmatched: 4. Enrolled through a virtual design, the participants were between roughly 18 and 90 years of age and came from about two dozen US areas. Sequencing was performed with immunoSEQ multiplex PCR; in TCRdb, only in-frame clones are kept and a portion is missing. The table shows under 150,000 clones, with almost 85% occurring only once. The V call is TRBV7-8, the J call TRBJ2-7; 10 positions match TRBD2. The source material was PBMCs or T cells enriched from blood (not recorded which). This TCR was sampled from a man aged 40-55 years with acute COVID-19. The CDR3 DNA reads as TGTGCCAGCAGCATACTAGCGGGGAGCTCCTACGAGCAGTACTTC. It translates to CASSILAGSSYEQYF.